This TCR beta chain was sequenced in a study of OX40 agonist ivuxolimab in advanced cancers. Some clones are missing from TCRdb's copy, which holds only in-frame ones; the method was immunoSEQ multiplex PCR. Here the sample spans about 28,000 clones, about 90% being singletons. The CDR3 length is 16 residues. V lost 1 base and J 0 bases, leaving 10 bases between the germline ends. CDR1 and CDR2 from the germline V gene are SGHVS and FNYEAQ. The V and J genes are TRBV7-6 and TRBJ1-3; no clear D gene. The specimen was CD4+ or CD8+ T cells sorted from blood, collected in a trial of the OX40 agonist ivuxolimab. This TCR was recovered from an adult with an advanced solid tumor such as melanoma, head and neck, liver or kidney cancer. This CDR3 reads CASSLGAETSGNTIYF. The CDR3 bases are TGTGCCAGCAGCTTAGGTGCAGAAACCTCTGGAAACACCATATATTTT.